This T cell receptor beta chain was recorded in a study of Graves' ophthalmopathy and Graves' hyperthyroidism. The study, taken as a whole, reports: The majority of expanded thyroid clonotypes above 0.001 frequency also occurred in blood.

Researchers took RNA transcripts and amplified TCR beta CDR3 regions from them. First-round RT-PCR relied on HTBI primers, and a second-round multiplex PCR came next. TCRdb redid the calling of the multiplex PCR reads with MiXCR, one entry per CDR3 protein. The sample includes hundreds of thousands of distinct CDR3 sequences, about 20% of them seen just once. On this clonotype: Its antigen is not known.

The CDR3 loop spans 12 amino acids. Trimming took off 1 base at V and 5 bases at J, with 9 bases between the two ends. Germline V gives CDR1 GTSNPN, CDR2 SVGIG (reference sequence). Orbital computed tomography and thyroid ultrasound, along with TRAb, serum thyroxine and clinical symptoms, underpinned diagnosis. The specimen sequenced was peripheral blood. The rearrangement links TRBV30 to TRBJ2-7; D not resolved. The receptor was derived from a woman under 30 with stable Graves' hyperthyroidism. Some clones in this sample may be carry-over from other donors' samples. CDR3 sequence: CAWSADNHEQYF. The CDR3 coding sequence is TGTGCCTGGAGTGCAGACAACCACGAGCAGTACTTC.